This T cell receptor beta chain appears in the sequencing data of a study of shared clonotypes between healthy human individuals. Here immunoSEQ multiplex PCR was the method, and the copy in TCRdb shows in-frame clones only, minus some. The sample yields about 2,500,000 clones, around nine tenths seen once. Deletions cut 2 bases from V and 7 bases from J, with 8 bases between. This CDR3 spans 12 amino acids. CDR1 is MNHNY, CDR2 SVGAGI, per germline (reference sequence). The sample taken for sequencing was naive CD4+ T cells sorted from blood. As to subset: CD45RA+ positively selected. The sequence was obtained from a man between 18 and 29 years old in good health. This rearrangement joins TRBV6-6 to TRBJ1-1; D gene ambiguous. The CDR3 here is CASSYHGSEAFF. The CDR3, as DNA: TGTGCCAGCAGTTACCACGGGAGTGAAGCTTTCTTT.